This TCR beta chain stems from a study of blood T cell repertoires in COVID-19. Original processing notes: Nucleated cell number was recorded as an estimate derived from reference gene primer amplification. Profiling relied on immunoSEQ multiplex PCR, and the TCRdb table lists in-frame clones only, not all of them. That table supplies the V and J calls and clone size; D and trimming were determined from the DNA. The sample records about 180,000 clones, roughly nine tenths being singletons. This CDR3 region has 16 residues. Germline loops: CDR1 SGHRS, CDR2 YFSETQ. The germline V and J ends were trimmed by 0 bases and 6 bases, with 15 bases remaining between them.

The TCR was taken from a man aged 18 to 29 who had recovered from COVID-19. The rearrangement links TRBV5-1 to TRBJ2-2; the D gene is possibly TRBD1 (6 bases). Sequencing was carried out using peripheral blood. The CDR3 spells CASSLVAGDLSGELFF. CDR3 bases: TGCGCCAGCAGCTTGGTGGCAGGGGATCTTTCCGGGGAGCTGTTTTTT.